Following are 14 T cell receptor beta chains from one sample sequenced in a study of CD8+ T cells in alopecia areata. Indicated treatment: oral pan-JAK inhibitor, 5-10 mg twice daily. Extracted RNA was reverse transcribed, and the resulting cDNA served as sequencing template. Only in-frame clones appear in the TCRdb table, and some are missing; sequencing was by immunoSEQ multiplex PCR. The data hold approximately 200,000 clones, with around 60% observed a single time. Material: CD4+ T cells sorted from blood, obtained at week 4, from a patient treated with tofacitinib. These receptors all stem from a human donor with alopecia areata.

CDR3 DNA: TGCAGCGGCTACAAGAACACCGGGGAGCTGTTTTTT. It specifies CSGYKNTGELFF. The chain joins TRBV29-1 to TRBJ2-2, with D uncertain. Germline CDR1 is SQVTM and CDR2 is ANQGSEA. V lost 7 bases and J lost 1, with 7 bases in between. This CDR3 region has 12 residues.

This clone appeared a few times. The rearrangement uses TRBV30 and TRBJ1-1, with D unclear. CDR1 GTSNPN and CDR2 SVGIG come from the germline V gene (reference sequence). Trimming stripped 0 bases from V and 1 base from J, with 9 bases between. This CDR3 contains 14 residues. CDR3: CAWSVFSPNTEAFF. CDR3 coding DNA: TGTGCCTGGAGTGTATTCAGCCCGAACACTGAAGCTTTCTTT. Complete variable domain (other parts from reference TRBV30 and TRBJ1-1): SQTIHQWPATLVQPVGSPLSLECTVEGTSNPNLYWYRQAAGRGLQLLFYSVGIGQISSEVPQNLSASRPQDRQFILSSKKLLLSDSGFYLCAWSVFSPNTEAFFGQGTRLTVV.

The V gene is TRBV29-1, the J gene TRBJ1-1; D perhaps matches TRBD1 (5 bases). CDR3 size: 15 residues. Deletions cut 6 bases from V and 1 base from J, with 18 bases between. Germline V gene sequence: CDR1 SQVTM, CDR2 ANQGSEA. In DNA form, the CDR3 reads TGCAGCGTCCGGGCCGACTCCGGGGCGAACACTGAAGCTTTCTTT. It encodes CSVRADSGANTEAFF.

The V gene is TRBV25-1, the J gene TRBJ2-3, with D possibly TRBD1 on 5 matching bases. CDR1 is MGHDK, CDR2 SYGVNS, per germline. The CDR3 runs 13 residues. V was cut by 7 bases and J by 2 bases, with 10 bases left in between. Here the CDR3 DNA reads TGTGCCAGCACACGACAGATCACAGATACGCAGTATTTT. Its translation: CASTRQITDTQYF.

The chain joins TRBV29-1 to TRBJ2-5; 8 bases map to TRBD1. V shed 3 bases and J 4 bases; nucleotides not matched to a gene: 7. The V gene's germline CDR1 is SQVTM and CDR2 ANQGSEA. The CDR3 loop spans 14 amino acids. CDR3 residues: CSVDGRGQRETQYF. In DNA form, the CDR3 reads TGCAGCGTTGACGGCAGGGGGCAGCGAGAGACCCAGTACTTC.

Here the CDR3 DNA reads TGTGCCAGCAGCGTACAGCCGAACACTGAAGCTTTCTTT. Its protein is CASSVQPNTEAFF. The gene calls are TRBV9 and TRBJ1-1; D is uncertain. CDR1 and CDR2 from the germline V gene are SGDLS and YYNGEE. V was shortened by 1 base and J by 1 base, with 5 bases between the two germline ends. The CDR3 loop spans 13 amino acids.

The rearrangement joins TRBV9 to TRBJ1-1; D is possibly TRBD1 (6 bases). Per germline, CDR1 SGDLS and CDR2 YYNGEE. CDR3 size: 15 residues. The V gene lost 4 bases and the J gene lost 1 base, with 14 bases spanning the gap. The CDR3 is CASSILQGGNTEAFF. The CDR3 DNA is TGTGCCAGCAGCATCTTACAGGGAGGGAACACTGAAGCTTTCTTT.

In its sample, this clone was seen a few times. The CDR3 DNA follows: TGTGCCAGCAGCTTGTTGTTGAAAGGGGGCTTTAGGAATGAGCAGTTCTTC. Translation: CASSLLLKGGFRNEQFF. This chain uses TRBV5-6 with TRBJ2-1; the match to TRBD1 covers 7 bases. Per germline, CDR1 SGHDT and CDR2 YYEEEE. The CDR3 has 17 residues. Germline trimming cut 1 base from V and 7 bases from J; bases unmatched to any gene: 14.

This clone was counted between two and nine times. The chain carries TRBV29-1 and TRBJ2-3; 10 bases line up with TRBD1. This CDR3 spans 12 amino acids. In germline, CDR1 is SQVTM, CDR2 ANQGSEA. Trimming took 5 bases from V and 6 from J; bases not matched to a gene: 2. CDR3 loop: CSVLGQGDTQYF. The CDR3 DNA reads TGCAGCGTTTTGGGACAGGGGGATACGCAGTATTTT.

This clone was seen a handful of times. The chain combines TRBV29-1 with TRBJ1-1; D might be TRBD1 (6 bases). From germline, CDR1 is SQVTM and CDR2 ANQGSEA. Trimming shortened V by 6 bases and J by 3 bases, and 14 bases separated the two germline ends. The CDR3 loop spans 13 amino acids. DNA for the CDR3: TGCAGCGTAGTCAGGGGCCGGGACACTGAAGCTTTCTTT. Translation gives CSVVRGRDTEAFF.

The chain links TRBV29-1 to TRBJ1-2; TRBD1 is a possible D gene (5 bases). The CDR3 contains 15 residues. The germline gives CDR1 SQVTM, CDR2 ANQGSEA. Trimming removed 7 bases at V and 4 bases at J, with 22 bases between. This CDR3 is CSAHGQDNRLYGYTF. The CDR3 DNA reads TGCAGCGCCCACGGGCAGGACAACCGTCTCTATGGCTACACCTTC.

V gene TRBV7-8 combines with J gene TRBJ2-2; 8 bases match TRBD1. The J segment lost 1 base and the V segment lost 5 bases, leaving 6 bases of the junction unmatched. The germline V gene encodes CDR1 SGHVS and CDR2 FQNEAQ. The CDR3 contains 16 residues. CDR3 coding DNA: TGTGCCAGCAGCGGGTGGGACAGGCTGAACACCGGGGAGCTGTTTTTT. It codes for CASSGWDRLNTGELFF.

Only one count was recorded for this clone. The V and J genes are TRBV5-1 and TRBJ2-5; perhaps TRBD1 as D (5 bases). V shed 4 bases and J shed 7 bases, with 14 bases lying between them. Germline values: CDR1 SGHRS, CDR2 YFSETQ. The CDR3 consists of 13 residues. This CDR3 is CASSPNRRGTQYF. The CDR3 DNA reads as TGCGCCAGCAGCCCAAATCGTAGGGGGACCCAGTACTTC.

The chain joins TRBV6-5 to TRBJ1-2; no reliable D call. Trimming stripped 5 bases from V and 3 bases from J, with 13 bases between. Germline lookup yields CDR1 MNHEY and CDR2 SVGAGI. The CDR3 covers 14 residues. DNA for the CDR3: TGTGCCAGCAGTCGGTCTAGGGCAGACTATGGCTACACCTTC. It encodes CASSRSRADYGYTF.